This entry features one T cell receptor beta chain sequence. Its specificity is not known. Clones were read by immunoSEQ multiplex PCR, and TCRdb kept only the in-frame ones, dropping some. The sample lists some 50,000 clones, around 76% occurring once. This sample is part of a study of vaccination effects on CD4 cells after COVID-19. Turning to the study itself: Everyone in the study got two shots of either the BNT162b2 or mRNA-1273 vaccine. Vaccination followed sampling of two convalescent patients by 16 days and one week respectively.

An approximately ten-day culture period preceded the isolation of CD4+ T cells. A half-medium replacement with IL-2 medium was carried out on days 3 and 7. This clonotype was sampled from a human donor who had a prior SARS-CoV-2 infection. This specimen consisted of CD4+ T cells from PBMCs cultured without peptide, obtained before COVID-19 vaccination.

CDR3 in DNA: TGTGCCAGCAGCTTTAATCGTCATTCCGCAGATACGCAGTATTTT. The encoded protein is CASSFNRHSADTQYF. The chain couples TRBV11-2 to TRBJ2-3; no definite D call. The germline V gene encodes CDR1 SGHAT and CDR2 FQNNGV. Trimming pared 3 bases from V and 4 bases from J, leaving 14 bases between. The CDR3 consists of 15 residues.